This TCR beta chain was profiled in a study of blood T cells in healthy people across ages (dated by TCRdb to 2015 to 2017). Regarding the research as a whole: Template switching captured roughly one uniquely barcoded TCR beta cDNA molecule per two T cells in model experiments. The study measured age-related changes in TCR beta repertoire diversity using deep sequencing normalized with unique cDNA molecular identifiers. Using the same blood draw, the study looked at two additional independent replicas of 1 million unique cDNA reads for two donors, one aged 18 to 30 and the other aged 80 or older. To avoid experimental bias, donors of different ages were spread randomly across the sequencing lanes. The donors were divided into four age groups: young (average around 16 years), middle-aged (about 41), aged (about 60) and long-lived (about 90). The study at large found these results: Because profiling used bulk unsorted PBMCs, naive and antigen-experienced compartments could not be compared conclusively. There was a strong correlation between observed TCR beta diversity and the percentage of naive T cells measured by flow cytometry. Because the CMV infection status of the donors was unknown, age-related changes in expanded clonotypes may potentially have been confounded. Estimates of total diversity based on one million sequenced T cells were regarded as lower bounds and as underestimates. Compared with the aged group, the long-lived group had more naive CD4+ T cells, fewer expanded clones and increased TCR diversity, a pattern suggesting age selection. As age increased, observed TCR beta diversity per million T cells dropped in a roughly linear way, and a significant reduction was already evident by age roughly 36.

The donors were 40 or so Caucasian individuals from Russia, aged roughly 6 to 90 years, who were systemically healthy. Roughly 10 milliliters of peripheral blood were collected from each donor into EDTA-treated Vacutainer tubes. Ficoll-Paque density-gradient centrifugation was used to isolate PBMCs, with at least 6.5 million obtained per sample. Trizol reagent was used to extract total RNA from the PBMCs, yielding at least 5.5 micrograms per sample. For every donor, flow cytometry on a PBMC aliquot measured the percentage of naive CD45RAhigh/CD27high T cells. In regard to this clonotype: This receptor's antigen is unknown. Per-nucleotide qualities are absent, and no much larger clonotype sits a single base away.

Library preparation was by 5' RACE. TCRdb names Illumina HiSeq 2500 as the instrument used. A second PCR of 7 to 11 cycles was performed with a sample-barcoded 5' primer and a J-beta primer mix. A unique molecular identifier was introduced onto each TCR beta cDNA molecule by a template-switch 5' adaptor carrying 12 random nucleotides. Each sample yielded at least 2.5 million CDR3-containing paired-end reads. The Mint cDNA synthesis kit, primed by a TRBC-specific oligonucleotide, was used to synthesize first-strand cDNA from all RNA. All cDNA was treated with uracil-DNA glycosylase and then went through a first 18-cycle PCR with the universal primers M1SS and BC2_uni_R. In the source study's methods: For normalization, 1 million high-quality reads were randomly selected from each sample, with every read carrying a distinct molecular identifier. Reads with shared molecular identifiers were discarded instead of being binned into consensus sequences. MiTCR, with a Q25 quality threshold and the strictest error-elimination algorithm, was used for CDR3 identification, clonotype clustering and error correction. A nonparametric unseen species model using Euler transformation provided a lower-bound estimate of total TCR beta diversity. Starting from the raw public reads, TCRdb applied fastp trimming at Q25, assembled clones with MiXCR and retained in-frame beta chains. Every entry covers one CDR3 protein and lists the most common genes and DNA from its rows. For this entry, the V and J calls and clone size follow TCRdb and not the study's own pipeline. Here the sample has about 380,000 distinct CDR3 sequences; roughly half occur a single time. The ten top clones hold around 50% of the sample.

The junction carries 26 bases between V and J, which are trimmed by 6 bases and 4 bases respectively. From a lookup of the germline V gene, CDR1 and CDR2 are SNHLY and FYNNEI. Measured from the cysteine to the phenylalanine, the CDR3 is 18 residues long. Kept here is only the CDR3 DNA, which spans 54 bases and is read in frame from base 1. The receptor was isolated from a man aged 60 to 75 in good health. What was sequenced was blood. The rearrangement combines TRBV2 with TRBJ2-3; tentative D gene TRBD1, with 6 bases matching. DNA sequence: TGTGCCAGCAGCCACCACCGGACAGACCGAGTGGGCCCAGATACGCAGTATTTT. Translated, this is CASSHHRTDRVGPDTQYF. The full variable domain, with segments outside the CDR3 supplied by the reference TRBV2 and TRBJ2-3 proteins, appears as EPEVTQTPSHQVTQMGQEVILRCVPISNHLYFYWYRQILGQKVEFLVSFYNNEISEKSEIFDDQFSVERPDGSNFTLKIRSTKLEDSAMYFCASSHHRTDRVGPDTQYFGPGTRLTVL.